This TCR beta chain came from a study of T cell changes during pregnancy in multiple sclerosis. Clones were read by immunoSEQ multiplex PCR, and TCRdb kept only the in-frame ones, dropping some. This sample has roughly 45,000 clones, with around 93% found just once. Trimming took 5 bases from V and 6 from J, leaving 17 bases between them. The CDR3 runs 14 residues. The germline V gene has CDR1 SGHVS and CDR2 FNYEAQ. The TCR was taken from a female donor with multiple sclerosis, enrolled in a pregnancy study. The V gene is TRBV7-6, the J gene TRBJ2-7, with a tentative D call TRBD2 (6 bases). The sample in question was CD8+ T cells from peripheral blood mononuclear cells, obtained after pregnancy. The CDR3 spells CASSPLGRDSEQYF. For the CDR3, the DNA is TGTGCCAGCAGCCCCCTAGGGCGGGACTCCGAGCAGTACTTC.